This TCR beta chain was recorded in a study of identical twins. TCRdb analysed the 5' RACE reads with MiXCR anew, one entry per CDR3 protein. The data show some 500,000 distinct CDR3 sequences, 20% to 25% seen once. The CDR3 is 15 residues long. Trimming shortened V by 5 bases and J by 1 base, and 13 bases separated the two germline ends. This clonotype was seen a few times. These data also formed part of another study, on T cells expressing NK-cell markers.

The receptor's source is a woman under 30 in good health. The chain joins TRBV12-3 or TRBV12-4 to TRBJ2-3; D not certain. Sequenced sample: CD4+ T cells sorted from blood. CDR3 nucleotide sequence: TGTGCCAGCAGTGGGCTGTTAGGTGGCACAGATACGCAGTATTTT. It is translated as CASSGLLGGTDTQYF.